Following are 10 T cell receptor beta chains from one sample sequenced in a study of OX40 agonist ivuxolimab in advanced cancers. Some clones are missing from TCRdb's copy, which holds only in-frame ones; the method was immunoSEQ multiplex PCR. The sample carries roughly 92,000 clones, approximately 90% recorded once. Source: CD4+ or CD8+ T cells sorted from blood, taken in a trial of the OX40 agonist ivuxolimab. Receptor source: an adult with an advanced solid tumor such as melanoma, head and neck, liver or kidney cancer.

The V gene is TRBV11-3, the J gene TRBJ2-3, with 7 bases identical to TRBD2. This CDR3 is 15 amino acids long. The germline V gene encodes CDR1 SGHNT and CDR2 YENEEA. Trimming cost V 5 bases and J 0 bases; bases outside gene matches: 5. Written as DNA, the CDR3 is TGTGCCAGCAGCCCCCGCGGGAGAAGCACAGATACGCAGTATTTT. Residues: CASSPRGRSTDTQYF.

The chain joins TRBV4-3 to TRBJ2-5, with D maybe TRBD2 (5 bases). The J call could be wrong; TRBJ2-7 is a better fit for the DNA end. Germline lookup yields CDR1 LGHNA and CDR2 YSLEER. The CDR3 has 15 amino acids. The CDR3 sequence: CASSQEGNRGYEQYF. The CDR3 DNA reads TGCGCCAGCAGCCAAGAGGGTAACCGGGGCTACGAGCAGTACTTC.

This clone was observed a handful of times. The rearrangement uses TRBV7-3 and TRBJ1-2; D is ambiguous. Trimming took off 2 bases at V and 3 bases at J, with 10 bases between the two ends. The CDR3 extends over 14 amino acids. Germline CDR1 and CDR2: SGHTA and FQGTGA. CDR3 nucleotides: TGTGCCAGCAGCTTAGAAGGCAGTGACTATGGCTACACCTTC. Translation: CASSLEGSDYGYTF.

A note on this clone: Other DNA sequences within the sample encode an identical CDR3. This rearrangement joins TRBV19 to TRBJ2-1; no clear D gene. Per germline, CDR1 LNHDA and CDR2 SQIVND (reference sequence). Trimming cost V 5 bases and J 1 base, with 3 bases left between them. CDR3 length: 12 residues. The CDR3 nucleotides read TGTGCCAGTAGTGGGTCCTACAATGAGCAGTTCTTC. Encoded protein: CASSGSYNEQFF.

The rearrangement joins TRBV7-9 to TRBJ1-2; TRBD1 agrees at 7 bases. Germline loops: CDR1 SEHNR, CDR2 FQNEAQ (reference sequence). The ends lost 5 bases at V and 8 bases at J; junction bases unmatched: 14. This CDR3 is built from 15 residues. The CDR3 nucleotides are TGTGCCAGCAGCCCGACAGGGCTAAATTTGGGAGGCTACACCTTC. Its translation: CASSPTGLNLGGYTF.

This clone came up a few times. The V call is TRBV7-3, the J call TRBJ1-2, with D possibly TRBD1 on 5 matching bases. CDR3 length: 15 residues. Trimming shortened V by 1 base and J by 8 bases, and 17 bases separated the two germline ends. CDR1 and CDR2 from the germline V gene are SGHTA and FQGTGA. In nucleotides, the CDR3 is TGTGCCAGCAGCTTAAATCCGGGAGGGGTAGGGGGCTACACCTTC. Residues: CASSLNPGGVGGYTF.

The chain uses TRBV11-3 and TRBJ2-2; D uncertain. The germline gives CDR1 SGHNT, CDR2 YENEEA. Trimming pared 3 bases from V and 0 bases from J, leaving 8 bases between. This CDR3 has 15 amino acids. The CDR3 region is CASSLRSPNTGELFF. The DNA for the CDR3 is TGTGCCAGCAGCTTGAGGAGCCCGAACACCGGGGAGCTGTTTTTT.

This chain joins TRBV7-9 and TRBJ1-6; D remains unclear. The CDR3 is 13 residues long. Germline CDR1 SEHNR, CDR2 FQNEAQ (reference sequence). The V and J ends lost 3 bases and 9 bases respectively, with 9 bases between them. The CDR3 DNA reads as TGTGCCAGCAGCTTCCCGGCGAGTTCACCCCTCCACTTT. This sequence encodes CASSFPASSPLHF. The whole variable domain, filled in from reference TRBV7-9 and TRBJ1-6, reads DTGVSQNPRHKITKRGQNVTFRCDPISEHNRLYWYRQTLGQGPEFLTYFQNEAQLEKSRLLSDRFSAERPKGSFSTLEIQRTEQGDSAMYLCASSFPASSPLHFGNGTRLTVT.

V is TRBV28 and J is TRBJ2-3, with 12 bases lining up with TRBD2. This CDR3 comprises 16 residues. Unmatched junction bases numbered 5, after V lost 5 bases and J lost 2 bases. Germline assignment: CDR1 MDHEN and CDR2 SYDVKM. The CDR3 region is CASSKLAGGLTDTQYF. The DNA of the CDR3 is TGTGCCAGCAGTAAACTAGCGGGAGGCCTCACAGATACGCAGTATTTT.

This chain uses TRBV2 with TRBJ2-1; 13 nucleotides align to TRBD2. The ends lost 5 bases at V and 0 bases at J; junction bases unmatched: 4. From germline, CDR1 is SNHLY and CDR2 FYNNEI. The length of the CDR3 is 17 residues. Here the CDR3 DNA reads TGTGCCAGCAGTCTCTGGACTAGCGGGAGCTCCTACAATGAGCAGTTCTTC. It encodes CASSLWTSGSSYNEQFF.